Listed here are 6 T cell receptor beta chains from one sample, sequenced in a study of T cell responses to AZD1222 COVID-19 vaccine. TCRdb keeps only in-frame clones here, not all; method: immunoSEQ multiplex PCR. The sample has 120,000 to 150,000 clones, about 89% seen once; the top ten hold over 2.5%. The sequences come from peripheral blood, collected on day 0 of AZD1222 vaccination. These receptors were taken from an adult in good health.

The chain carries TRBV28 and TRBJ1-4, with D uncertain. CDR1 MDHEN and CDR2 SYDVKM come from the germline V gene. V gave up 8 bases and J gave up 4 bases, with 17 bases separating them. CDR3 length: 15 residues. The DNA for the CDR3 is TGTGCCAGCCGCTCCGGACGGCGGGTTAATGAAAAACTGTTTTTT. As protein: CASRSGRRVNEKLFF.

The chain carries TRBV18 and TRBJ2-1; 11 bases agree with TRBD2. V shed 2 bases and J 4 bases; nucleotides not matched to a gene: 4. Germline-derived CDR1 and CDR2 are KGHSH and LQKENI. The length of the CDR3 is 16 residues. In nucleotides, the CDR3 is TGTGCCAGCTCACCATTAGCGGGGGGGGCATACAATGAGCAGTTCTTC. It encodes CASSPLAGGAYNEQFF.

The chain employs TRBV27 and TRBJ1-1; 9 bases agree with TRBD1. CDR3 size: 13 residues. Unmatched junction bases numbered 9, after V lost 5 bases and J lost 11 bases. Germline V gene data show CDR1 as MNHEY and CDR2 as SMNVEV (reference sequence). CDR3: CASSAGQGLRAFF. DNA of the CDR3: TGTGCCAGCAGTGCCGGACAGGGGCTTCGCGCTTTCTTT.

The chain couples TRBV2 to TRBJ2-7, with unresolved D. V lost 3 bases, J lost 1 base, and 1 base lay in between. This CDR3 has 11 residues. CDR1 is SNHLY and CDR2 is FYNNEI in the germline V gene. CDR3 nucleotides: TGTGCCAGCAGTGATTCCTACGAGCAGTACTTC. It encodes CASSDSYEQYF.

This clone was picked up one time. The chain recombines TRBV4-2 with TRBJ2-2; 7 bases align to TRBD2. This CDR3 is 15 amino acids long. V was pared by 4 bases and J by 6 bases, with 8 bases of the junction left unmatched. Germline lookup yields CDR1 LGHNA and CDR2 YNFKEQ. This CDR3 is CASSPSTSFSGELFF. For the CDR3, the DNA is TGTGCCAGCAGCCCTTCGACTAGCTTTTCCGGGGAGCTGTTTTTT.

This clone was found a few times. The CDR3 nucleotides read TGTGCCAGCAGGGCTCCGGGGTTACTTCAGCCCCAGCATTTT. It codes for CASRAPGLLQPQHF. The chain joins TRBV27 to TRBJ1-5; D not resolved. This CDR3 has 14 amino acids. Germline-derived CDR1 and CDR2 are MNHEY and SMNVEV (reference sequence). Trimming took 6 bases from V and 6 from J, leaving 15 bases between them.